This passage covers 6 T cell receptor beta chains from one sample sequenced in a study of blood T cells in healthy people across ages. A second PCR, run for roughly 7 to 11 cycles, used a sample-barcoded 5' primer plus a J-beta primer mix. Each CDR3 protein is one row after TCRdb ran MiXCR on the 5' RACE reads. The data hold about 1,000,000 distinct CDR3 sequences, with roughly 45% observed a single time. The sample was blood. These receptors originate from a woman aged 55-69 years in good health.

CDR3 coding DNA: TGTGCCAGCAGCTTACGGGAAGGGAAGCTTTCCTACGAGCAGTACTTC. Translated, it gives CASSLREGKLSYEQYF. The chain is built from TRBV7-7 and TRBJ2-7, with D possibly TRBD2 on 5 matching bases. Germline V CDR1 and CDR2: SSHAT, FNYEAQ (reference sequence). The ends were cut back, 2 bases at V and 1 base at J, with 15 bases in the middle. This CDR3 contains 16 residues.

This clonotype was detected a few times. The chain uses TRBV5-6 and TRBJ2-5, with 8 bases lining up with TRBD1. The V gene end was trimmed by 4 bases and the J gene end by 11 bases; junction bases not matched to a gene: 10. The CDR3 sequence is 13 residues long. CDR1 is SGHDT and CDR2 is YYEEEE in the germline V gene. CDR3 residues: CASSKDRANEQYF. The CDR3 DNA reads as TGTGCCAGCAGCAAGGACAGGGCTAATGAGCAGTACTTC.

This clonotype was recorded once. The V gene is TRBV10-3, the J gene TRBJ2-5; TRBD1 matches at 8 bases. J was trimmed by 6 bases and V by 4 bases; bases with no gene match: 7. The CDR3 spans 14 residues. The germline V gene encodes CDR1 ENHRY and CDR2 SYGVKD. CDR3 sequence (DNA): TGTGCCATCAGTGTCGAGACAGGGGTTCAGACCCAGTACTTC. Its translation is CAISVETGVQTQYF.

This clonotype occurred a few times. The V gene is TRBV7-2, the J gene TRBJ2-7; TRBD1 matches 8 bases. CDR3 size: 14 residues. J lost 6 bases, V lost 5 bases, and 9 bases had no gene match. The V gene's germline CDR1 is SGHTA and CDR2 FQGNSA. CDR3: CASSTTGVSSEQYF. CDR3 DNA sequence: TGTGCCAGCAGCACGACAGGGGTTAGCTCCGAGCAGTACTTC.

V is TRBV7-3 and J is TRBJ2-5; 7 bases match TRBD2. The V and J ends lost 4 bases and 1 base, in that order; junction bases with no gene match: 6. The CDR3 is 15 residues long. Germline V gene lookup returns CDR1 SGHTA and CDR2 FQGTGA. For the CDR3, the DNA is TGTGCCAGCAGCTCGGTAGCGGGCGCCCAAGAGACCCAGTACTTC. This translates into CASSSVAGAQETQYF.

The chain is built from TRBV12-3 or TRBV12-4 and TRBJ2-1, with 12 bases that match TRBD2. The CDR3 length is 13 residues. With V trimmed by 6 bases and J by 8 bases, 2 bases remained unmatched. CDR3 protein: CASRTSGSYEQFF. The CDR3, as DNA: TGTGCCAGCAGGACTAGCGGGAGCTATGAGCAGTTCTTC.